This T cell receptor beta chain originates from a study of OX40 agonist ivuxolimab in advanced cancers. About this clone itself: Other DNA sequences in this sample translate to the same CDR3.

The assay was immunoSEQ multiplex PCR, and TCRdb's table has in-frame clones only and misses some. The sample carries about 70,000 clones, about 94% recorded once. The source of this sequence is an adult with an advanced solid tumor such as melanoma, head and neck, liver or kidney cancer. This sample comprised CD4+ or CD8+ T cells sorted from blood, obtained in a trial of the OX40 agonist ivuxolimab.

The CDR3 sequence: CASSFGGSTDTQYF. The CDR3 nucleotides read TGTGCCAGCAGCTTTGGGGGTAGCACAGATACGCAGTATTTT. This chain uses TRBV7-2 with TRBJ2-3; D might be TRBD1 or TRBD2, each matching 5 bases. Germline CDR1 reads SGHTA; CDR2 reads FQGNSA. The CDR3 has 14 residues. V was cut by 3 bases and J by 0 bases, with 7 bases left in between. The variable domain in full, with the rest retrieved from reference TRBV7-2 and TRBJ2-3, is GAGVSQSPSNKVTEKGKDVELRCDPISGHTALYWYRQSLGQGLEFLIYFQGNSAPDKSGLPSDRFSAERTGGSVSTLTIQRTQQEDSAVYLCASSFGGSTDTQYFGPGTRLTVL.